The 26 T cell receptor beta chains in this list originate from one sample, sequenced in a study of blood T cell repertoires in COVID-19. Assay: immunoSEQ multiplex PCR; the TCRdb copy retains only in-frame clones and omits some. In the table there are some 130,000 clones, about 86% of which are singletons. Sequenced material: peripheral blood. The receptors were gathered from a woman between 45 and 60 years old with acute or convalescent COVID-19.

This clone was counted between two and nine times. V gene TRBV9 combines with J gene TRBJ2-7, with D possibly TRBD1 on 5 matching bases. Germline assignment: CDR1 SGDLS and CDR2 YYNGEE. Trimming pared 4 bases from V and 6 bases from J, leaving 14 bases between. The CDR3 totals 13 residues. CDR3 in DNA: TGTGCCAGCAGCCCGTGGGGCACCGGCGAGCAGTACTTC. Protein product: CASSPWGTGEQYF.

The CDR3 region is CASSILEGGNQPQHF. Here the CDR3 DNA reads TGTGCCAGTAGTATCTTGGAAGGAGGCAATCAGCCCCAGCATTTT. V gene TRBV19 combines with J gene TRBJ1-5, with D uncertain. V lost 3 bases, J lost 2 bases, and 11 bases lay in between. Germline values: CDR1 LNHDA, CDR2 SQIVND (reference sequence). The CDR3 totals 15 residues.

This chain connects TRBV24-1 to TRBJ2-6; 7 bases fit TRBD1. The CDR3 runs 16 residues. Per germline, CDR1 KGHDR and CDR2 SFDVKD. J lost 2 bases, V lost 2 bases, and 2 bases had no gene match. The CDR3 is CATSDSGGTGANVLTF. CDR3 sequence (DNA): TGTGCCACCAGTGATTCAGGGGGTACTGGGGCCAACGTCCTGACTTTC.

Of note for this clone: Other DNA sequences of this sample code for an identical CDR3. The DNA of the CDR3 is TGCGCCAGCTCGGGACAGGGAACAGATACGCAGTATTTT. Protein sequence: CASSGQGTDTQYF. The chain employs TRBV5-1 and TRBJ2-3, with 9 bases fitting TRBD1. The CDR3 spans 13 residues. V trimming: 7 bases; J trimming: 3 bases; junction bases outside the gene matches: 3. CDR1 is SGHRS, CDR2 YFSETQ, per germline.

The chain links TRBV7-8 to TRBJ2-3, with D possibly matching TRBD1 (6 bases). With 1 base removed from V and 3 bases from J, the gap between germline ends came to 11 bases. There are 15 residues in the CDR3. Germline values: CDR1 SGHVS, CDR2 FQNEAQ. The DNA for the CDR3 is TGTGCCAGCAGCTTAGAACAGGGAAGGACAGATACGCAGTATTTT. Translation gives CASSLEQGRTDTQYF.

The V gene is TRBV2, the J gene TRBJ2-3; 12 nucleotides align to TRBD2. Germline lookup yields CDR1 SNHLY and CDR2 FYNNEI. The length of the CDR3 is 16 residues. The trim removed 6 bases at V and 2 bases at J, leaving 6 bases unmatched. DNA of the CDR3: TGTGCCAGCAGGGGAAGACTAGCGGGGGTCACAGATACGCAGTATTTT. Its protein product is CASRGRLAGVTDTQYF.

The chain links TRBV5-6 to TRBJ1-4, with D unclear. The V end was cut by 1 base, the J end by 8 bases, with 9 bases between. The V gene's germline CDR1 is SGHDT and CDR2 YYEEEE. The CDR3 sequence is 13 residues long. CDR3 nucleotides: TGTGCCAGCAGCTTGCGACACCTCGAAAAACTGTTTTTT. It codes for CASSLRHLEKLFF.

V is TRBV15 and J is TRBJ2-3, with D perhaps matching TRBD1 (5 bases). The CDR3 has 13 amino acids. Germline CDR1 and CDR2: LNHNV and YYDKDF (reference sequence). V was shortened by 7 bases and J by 2 bases, with 10 bases between the two germline ends. The CDR3 here is CATTPGSTDTQYF. CDR3 nucleotides: TGTGCCACCACCCCAGGGTCCACAGATACGCAGTATTTT.

The chain carries TRBV5-5 and TRBJ1-2; unclear D gene. Trimming left V 1 base short and J 4 bases short, with 20 bases between. The CDR3 contains 17 residues. Germline CDR1 is SGHKS and CDR2 is YYEKEE (reference sequence). CDR3 region: CASSLFYSGGVSYGYTF. The CDR3 region has the DNA TGTGCCAGCAGCTTGTTTTATAGCGGCGGCGTCAGCTATGGCTACACCTTC.

The J gene is TRBJ1-6, the V gene TRBV10-2, with unresolved D. Germline-derived CDR1 and CDR2 are WSHSY and SAAADI. This CDR3 has 17 residues. Trimming stripped 3 bases from V and 0 bases from J, with 12 bases between. The CDR3 nucleotides are TGCGCCAGCAGTGAAGACCGACACACCTCCTATAATTCACCCCTCCACTTT. It translates to CASSEDRHTSYNSPLHF.

The chain uses TRBV7-2 and TRBJ1-5, with no clear D. V lost 2 bases, J lost 9 bases, and 11 bases lay in between. Germline V gene data show CDR1 as SGHTA and CDR2 as FQGNSA. This CDR3 region has 13 residues. CDR3 amino acids: CASSLQHGLPQHF. The CDR3 coding sequence is TGTGCCAGCAGCTTACAACACGGGTTGCCCCAGCATTTT. The variable domain in full, completed from reference TRBV7-2 and TRBJ1-5, reads GAGVSQSPSNKVTEKGKDVELRCDPISGHTALYWYRQSLGQGLEFLIYFQGNSAPDKSGLPSDRFSAERTGGSVSTLTIQRTQQEDSAVYLCASSLQHGLPQHFGDGTRLSIL.

The V and J genes are TRBV6-1 and TRBJ2-1, with D perhaps TRBD2 (6 bases). The V end lost 3 bases, the J end lost 5 bases, and 11 bases lay between the germline ends. This CDR3 region has 14 residues. Germline loops: CDR1 MNHNS, CDR2 SASEGT. CDR3 sequence reads: CASSDQGLNNEQFF. The CDR3 DNA is TGTGCCAGCAGTGACCAGGGACTGAACAATGAGCAGTTCTTC.

This rearrangement joins TRBV29-1 to TRBJ2-1; D is unclear. This CDR3 has 13 residues. Germline assignment: CDR1 SQVTM and CDR2 ANQGSEA. Trimming shortened V by 3 bases and J by 0 bases, and 6 bases separated the two germline ends. The CDR3 DNA reads TGCAGCGTTGATGAGAGCTCCTACAATGAGCAGTTCTTC. It encodes CSVDESSYNEQFF.

The chain combines TRBV6-5 with TRBJ2-7, with TRBD1 identical over 9 bases. J lost 3 bases, V lost 4 bases, and 4 bases had no gene match. Germline V gene lookup returns CDR1 MNHEY and CDR2 SVGAGI. CDR3 length: 14 amino acids. In nucleotides, the CDR3 is TGTGCCAGCAGTTCCACAGGGGGCGGCTACGAGCAGTACTTC. Its translation: CASSSTGGGYEQYF.

The chain links TRBV5-1 to TRBJ2-5; TRBD1 matches 7 bases. This CDR3 has 14 residues. Germline V gives CDR1 SGHRS, CDR2 YFSETQ. V trimming: 1 base; J trimming: 2 bases; junction bases outside the gene matches: 2. The CDR3 nucleotides are TGCGCCAGCAGCTTGAAACAGGGGCAAGAGACCCAGTACTTC. Its translation is CASSLKQGQETQYF. The complete variable domain, with remaining parts taken from reference TRBV5-1 and TRBJ2-5, reads KAGVTQTPRYLIKTRGQQVTLSCSPISGHRSVSWYQQTPGQGLQFLFEYFSETQRNKGNFPGRFSGRQFSNSRSEMNVSTLELGDSALYLCASSLKQGQETQYFGPGTRLLVL.

The V gene is TRBV7-2, the J gene TRBJ2-1, with a weak D call TRBD1 (5 bases). The CDR3 totals 15 residues. The V gene's germline CDR1 is SGHTA and CDR2 FQGNSA. The germline V and J ends were trimmed by 7 bases and 5 bases, with 18 bases remaining between them. The CDR3 region has the DNA TGTGCCAGCAATACCGAGGCAGGGCCAAACAATGAGCAGTTCTTC. It codes for CASNTEAGPNNEQFF. Full variable domain (outside the CDR3, taken from reference TRBV7-2 and TRBJ2-1): GAGVSQSPSNKVTEKGKDVELRCDPISGHTALYWYRQSLGQGLEFLIYFQGNSAPDKSGLPSDRFSAERTGGSVSTLTIQRTQQEDSAVYLCASNTEAGPNNEQFFGPGTRLTVL.

The chain is built from TRBV14 and TRBJ2-2; 10 nucleotides match TRBD1. The junction had 7 bases not matched to a gene; V was cut back by 2 bases and J by 4 bases. CDR3 length: 17 residues. Germline loops: CDR1 SGHDN, CDR2 FVKESK. CDR3 nucleotides: TGTGCCAGCAGCCAAACCGGGACAGGGGTTGGCACCGGGGAGCTGTTTTTT. This translates into CASSQTGTGVGTGELFF.

The rearrangement uses TRBV19 and TRBJ2-1; 9 nucleotides align to TRBD2. Germline lookup yields CDR1 LNHDA and CDR2 SQIVND (reference sequence). The CDR3 consists of 15 residues. The V segment lost 4 bases and the J segment 8 bases; nucleotides outside the gene matches: 9. The CDR3 DNA is TGTGCCAGTAGTAATCGCGGGGGGGCCGTTGATGAGCAGTTCTTC. It is translated as CASSNRGGAVDEQFF.

The gene calls are TRBV1 and TRBJ2-2; no check of the table's D call, TRBD1, against the DNA was made. TRBV1 is reported as a pseudogene. The CDR3 loop spans 16 amino acids. The CDR3 DNA reads as TGCACCAGCAGCCAAGATCCCAGGGTCCACACCGGGGAGCTGTTTTTT. It specifies CTSSQDPRVHTGELFF.

The chain combines TRBV5-1 with TRBJ1-1; 9 bases are shared with TRBD1. Trimming took 0 bases from V and 4 from J; bases not matched to a gene: 1. CDR3 length: 14 residues. CDR1 is SGHRS, CDR2 YFSETQ, per germline. The CDR3 reads CASSLEDRGTEAFF. The CDR3 coding sequence is TGCGCCAGCAGCTTGGAGGACAGGGGCACTGAAGCTTTCTTT.

The V gene is TRBV10-1, the J gene TRBJ1-1; 7 bases are a match to TRBD1. The trim removed 6 bases at V and 3 bases at J, leaving 13 bases unmatched. Germline lookup yields CDR1 WNHNN and CDR2 SYGVQD (reference sequence). This CDR3 has 16 residues. CDR3: CASSMGQTTGDTEAFF. CDR3 nucleotides: TGCGCCAGCAGCATGGGACAGACTACGGGCGACACTGAAGCTTTCTTT.

The chain has TRBV6-5 and TRBJ2-4; unclear D gene. Trimming pared 0 bases from V and 0 bases from J, leaving 9 bases between. The CDR3 loop spans 16 amino acids. CDR1 and CDR2 (germline): MNHEY, SVGAGI. CDR3 coding DNA: TGTGCCAGCAGTTACTCGTTTCCCCTAGCCAAAAACATTCAGTACTTC. Its protein is CASSYSFPLAKNIQYF.

The J gene is TRBJ2-6, the V gene TRBV4-1; tentatively, D is TRBD2 (6 bases). This CDR3 has 16 residues. Germline V gene lookup returns CDR1 MGHRA and CDR2 YSYEKL. The V end lost 5 bases, the J end lost 3 bases, and 14 bases lay between the germline ends. The CDR3 loop reads CASSVSSGDGANVLTF. The CDR3 DNA sequence: TGCGCCAGCAGCGTGTCCTCGGGGGATGGGGCCAACGTCCTGACTTTC.

This clone was seen once. CDR3 loop: CASRMDRLNTGELFF. In DNA form, the CDR3 reads TGTGCCAGCAGAATGGACAGGTTGAACACCGGGGAGCTGTTTTTT. This sequence joins TRBV14 and TRBJ2-2; 7 bases map to TRBD1. The CDR3 totals 15 residues. Per germline, CDR1 SGHDN and CDR2 FVKESK. Germline trimming cut 6 bases from V and 1 base from J; bases unmatched to any gene: 5.

Only a few counts were recorded for this clone. The chain carries TRBV28 and TRBJ1-1; possible D gene TRBD1, 5 bases. The V end lost 4 bases, the J end lost 1 base, and 7 bases lay between the germline ends. Germline CDR1 is MDHEN and CDR2 is SYDVKM. The CDR3 runs 13 residues. The CDR3 nucleotides read TGTGCCAGCAGTTCGACAGAGAACACTGAAGCTTTCTTT. This encodes CASSSTENTEAFF. Complete variable domain (other parts from reference TRBV28 and TRBJ1-1): DVKVTQSSRYLVKRTGEKVFLECVQDMDHENMFWYRQDPGLGLRLIYFSYDVKMKEKGDIPEGYSVSREKKERFSLILESASTNQTSMYLCASSSTENTEAFFGQGTRLTVV.

The chain uses TRBV7-6 and TRBJ1-1; a possible D gene is TRBD1 (5 bases). Germline CDR1 reads SGHVS; CDR2 reads FNYEAQ. V lost 5 bases, J lost 6 bases, and 19 bases lay in between. This CDR3 spans 15 amino acids. CDR3 residues: CASSQDRRPWAEAFF. The CDR3 DNA reads TGTGCCAGCAGCCAAGACAGACGCCCGTGGGCTGAAGCTTTCTTT.